This entry lists 21 T cell receptor beta chains sequenced from one sample in a study of T cells in Graves' hyperthyroidism and ophthalmopathy. Researchers amplified the TCR beta CDR3 regions from RNA transcripts. Initially, a first-round RT-PCR of the TCR CDR3 employed the HTBI primer set. One entry per CDR3 protein, called by TCRdb with MiXCR from the multiplex PCR reads. The data contain around 370,000 distinct CDR3 sequences, 18% of them singletons. Sequences were obtained from blood. All receptors come from a man between 18 and 35 years old with Graves' ophthalmopathy.

In its sample, this clonotype was seen many times. This chain connects TRBV11-3 to TRBJ1-1; D is perhaps TRBD1 (5 bases). CDR3 length: 15 amino acids. CDR1 and CDR2 from the germline V gene are SGHNT and YENEEA. Trimming took 1 base from V and 2 from J, leaving 11 bases between them. CDR3 sequence: CASSLGEGANTEAFF. CDR3 sequence (DNA): TGTGCCAGCAGCTTAGGAGAAGGGGCAAACACTGAAGCTTTCTTT. The full variable domain, completed using reference TRBV11-3 and TRBJ1-1, is EAGVVQSPRYKIIEKKQPVAFWCNPISGHNTLYWYLQNLGQGPELLIRYENEEAVDDSQLPKDRFSAERLKGVDSTLKIQPAELGDSAVYLCASSLGEGANTEAFFGQGTRLTVV.

Notes on this clonotype: Relative to the germline gene, one junction end is altered; a read error may explain this. J is TRBJ1-1 and V is TRBV14; no clear D. CDR1 is SGHDN and CDR2 is FVKESK in the germline V gene. The CDR3 has 12 amino acids. The CDR3 coding sequence is TGTGCCAGCAGCCAGCCAGGCTACAAGCTGCTCTTT. As protein: CASSQPGYKLLF.

This clonotype was counted only a few times. J is TRBJ1-1 and V is TRBV29-1, with D maybe TRBD1 (6 bases). The V gene lost 7 bases and the J gene lost 7 bases, with 10 bases spanning the gap. There are 10 residues in the CDR3. In germline, CDR1 is SQVTM, CDR2 ANQGSEA. The DNA for the CDR3 is TGCAGCGACCTGACAGGTGAAGCTTTCTTT. Its protein is CSDLTGEAFF.

As concerns this clonotype: The junction differs from germline at one of its ends, possibly a read error. The V gene is TRBV11-2, the J gene TRBJ2-5, with 7 bases fitting TRBD1. Germline values: CDR1 SGHAT, CDR2 FQNNGV. The CDR3 is 15 amino acids. CDR3 residues: CASSQGSGTEETQYF. The DNA for the CDR3 is TGCGCCAGCAGCCAAGGGTCAGGGACAGAGGAGACCCAGTACTTC.

This clonotype came up many times. The V call is TRBV12-3 or TRBV12-4, the J call TRBJ1-5, with 8 positions matching TRBD1. The J segment lost 2 bases and the V segment lost 2 bases, leaving 2 bases of the junction unmatched. The CDR3 is 15 residues long. The CDR3 spells CASSLKTGGNQPQHF. The DNA for the CDR3 is TGTGCCAGCAGTTTAAAGACAGGGGGCAATCAGCCCCAGCATTTT.

This clonotype was seen a handful of times. A much larger clone differs from this one at a single base, so this may be a read error. This sequence joins TRBV2 and TRBJ1-1; D gene ambiguous. CDR1 SNHLY and CDR2 FYNNEI come from the germline V gene. The CDR3 runs to 12 residues. The CDR3 DNA is TGTGCCAGCAGTGTCAAGAACGCTGAAGCTTTCTTT. This encodes CASSVKNAEAFF.

A single count supports this clonotype. V and J are TRBV11-2 and TRBJ2-7; 7 bases map to TRBD2. Per the germline V gene, CDR1 is SGHAT and CDR2 is FQNNGV. This CDR3 has 15 residues. V shed 5 bases and J 2 bases; nucleotides not matched to a gene: 9. The CDR3 coding sequence is TGTGCCAGCAGCCCCGCGGGCGGGGGACCCTACGAGCAGTACTTC. Encoded protein: CASSPAGGGPYEQYF.

The sample holds many counts of this clonotype. The chain recombines TRBV12-3 or TRBV12-4 with TRBJ2-1; D gene unclear. Trimming left V 4 bases short and J 0 bases short, with 7 bases between. The CDR3 length is 14 residues. In DNA, the CDR3 is TGTGCCAGCAGTTGGGGAAGCTCCTACAATGAGCAGTTCTTC. Translating it yields CASSWGSSYNEQFF.

This clonotype was observed at least ten times. The chain combines TRBV12-3 or TRBV12-4 with TRBJ1-1, with D maybe TRBD1 (6 bases). The V end lost 2 bases, the J end lost 5 bases, and 12 bases lay between the germline ends. The CDR3 is 14 amino acids. The CDR3, as DNA: TGTGCCAGCAGTTTAAGGGGGGGAACTACTGAAGCTTTCTTT. It encodes CASSLRGGTTEAFF.

This chain uses TRBV13 with TRBJ2-7; tentatively, D is TRBD1 or TRBD2 (5 bases each). With 5 bases removed from V and 2 bases from J, the gap between germline ends came to 22 bases. This CDR3 contains 17 residues. CDR1 is PRHDT, CDR2 FYEKMQ, per germline (reference sequence). CDR3 in DNA: TGTGCCAGCAGCACTAGGGGCCCCGGGGCCAATACCTACGAGCAGTACTTC. As protein: CASSTRGPGANTYEQYF. Full variable domain (remainder filled in from reference TRBV13 and TRBJ2-7): AAGVIQSPRHLIKEKRETATLKCYPIPRHDTVYWYQQGPGQDPQFLISFYEKMQSDKGSIPDRFSAQQFSDYHSELNMSSLELGDSALYFCASSTRGPGANTYEQYFGPGTRLTVT.

This clonotype was detected only a few times. The chain combines TRBV3-1 with TRBJ2-7; 8 bases fit TRBD1. Looked up from germline, CDR1 is LGHDT and CDR2 is YNNKEL (reference sequence). After removal of 9 bases from V and 4 bases from J, the junction contained 11 bases not matched to a gene. The CDR3 is 14 amino acids. The CDR3 DNA sequence: TGTGCCAGTACTCCAGGGGGCGCAAGATACGAGCAGTACTTC. Translating gives CASTPGGARYEQYF.

This clonotype came up many times. This chain joins TRBV12-3 or TRBV12-4 and TRBJ1-1, with 7 bases that match TRBD1. The CDR3 covers 14 residues. Trimming took 5 bases from V and 0 from J; bases not matched to a gene: 3. In nucleotides, the CDR3 is TGTGCCAGCAGTGGACAGGCGATGAACACTGAAGCTTTCTTT. Translating gives CASSGQAMNTEAFF.

As DNA, the CDR3 is TGTGCCAGCAGCCCCCCGGGAGTAACTAGCGGTAAAAAGGAGCAGTTCTTC. Its protein product is CASSPPGVTSGKKEQFF. The V and J genes are TRBV7-3 and TRBJ2-1, with 8 positions matching TRBD2. CDR1 is SGHTA and CDR2 is FQGTGA in the germline V gene. J lost 10 bases, V lost 5 bases, and 19 bases had no gene match. The CDR3 has 17 amino acids. The entire variable domain, with the rest obtained from reference TRBV7-3 and TRBJ2-1, is as follows: GAGVSQTPSNKVTEKGKYVELRCDPISGHTALYWYRQSLGQGPEFLIYFQGTGAADDSGLPNDRFFAVRPEGSVSTLKIQRTERGDSAVYLCASSPPGVTSGKKEQFFGPGTRLTVL.

This clonotype has ten or more counts. V and J are TRBV20-1 and TRBJ2-1; D could derive from TRBD1 or TRBD2 (5 bases each). The CDR3 runs to 12 residues. Between the trimmed V and J ends, which lost 5 bases and 8 bases, there was a span of 13 bases. In germline, CDR1 is DFQATT, CDR2 SNEGSKA (reference sequence). CDR3 nucleotide sequence: TGCAGTGCTCCGTTAAGAGGGGATGAGCAGTTCTTC. This translates into CSAPLRGDEQFF.

The V call is TRBV7-9, the J call TRBJ1-3; 9 bases map to TRBD1. The junction had 6 bases not matched to a gene; V was cut back by 3 bases and J by 3 bases. The CDR3 extends over 16 amino acids. Germline V gene lookup returns CDR1 SEHNR and CDR2 FQNEAQ (reference sequence). The chain's CDR3 is CASSFATGGSGNTIYF. CDR3 in DNA: TGTGCCAGCAGCTTTGCTACAGGGGGCAGTGGAAACACCATATATTTT.

This clonotype was found many times. The gene calls are TRBV12-3 or TRBV12-4 and TRBJ2-7, with a possible D match to TRBD2 (5 bases). V was trimmed by 0 bases and J by 7 bases, leaving 10 bases between them. The CDR3 is 13 residues long. For the CDR3, the DNA is TGTGCCAGCAGTTTAGCCGAGGGTTGGGAGCAGTACTTC. It specifies CASSLAEGWEQYF.

This clonotype was counted many times. The rearrangement links TRBV7-2 to TRBJ2-1, with TRBD1 identical over 7 bases. CDR1 and CDR2 (germline): SGHTA, FQGNSA. The CDR3 runs to 16 residues. The junction had 10 bases not matched to a gene; V was cut back by 2 bases and J by 6 bases. The CDR3 here is CASSLTPVQGTNEQFF. CDR3 nucleotides: TGTGCCAGCAGCTTAACCCCGGTACAGGGGACCAATGAGCAGTTCTTC.

This clonotype was detected ten times or more. The chain joins TRBV11-2 to TRBJ1-4; 7 bases are a match to TRBD1. The CDR3 covers 20 residues. Germline assignment: CDR1 SGHAT and CDR2 FQNNGV. With V trimmed by 4 bases and J by 8 bases, 25 bases remained unmatched. CDR3 sequence: CASSSIRSGQAVGLREKLFF. CDR3 sequence (DNA): TGTGCCAGCAGCTCCATCAGGAGTGGACAGGCAGTCGGTCTGAGGGAAAAACTGTTTTTT.

The table lists this clonotype with many counts. The chain is built from TRBV20-1 and TRBJ1-4; D gene uncertain. This CDR3 is built from 14 residues. Per germline, CDR1 DFQATT and CDR2 SNEGSKA (reference sequence). Trimming shortened V by 5 bases and J by 0 bases, and 10 bases separated the two germline ends. CDR3 in amino acids: CSAAYYATNEKLFF. CDR3 DNA: TGCAGTGCTGCGTATTATGCAACTAATGAAAAACTGTTTTTT.

This clonotype came up many times. V usage is TRBV27 and J usage is TRBJ2-7; 8 bases map to TRBD2. The CDR3 extends over 14 amino acids. J gave up 10 bases and V 2 bases, and 10 bases lay outside the gene matches. Per germline, CDR1 MNHEY and CDR2 SMNVEV (reference sequence). The CDR3 protein is CASSLNPPGLEQYF. DNA for the CDR3: TGTGCCAGCAGTTTAAATCCACCGGGACTAGAACAGTACTTC.

This clonotype has just a few counts. The V gene is TRBV19, the J gene TRBJ1-1, with 8 bases that match TRBD1. The V and J ends lost 6 bases and 6 bases, in that order; junction bases with no gene match: 12. The CDR3 contains 15 residues. CDR1 is LNHDA and CDR2 is SQIVND in the germline V gene (reference sequence). This CDR3 reads CASSYPTGQVPEAFF. CDR3 coding DNA: TGTGCCAGTAGCTACCCCACGGGACAGGTCCCTGAAGCTTTCTTT.